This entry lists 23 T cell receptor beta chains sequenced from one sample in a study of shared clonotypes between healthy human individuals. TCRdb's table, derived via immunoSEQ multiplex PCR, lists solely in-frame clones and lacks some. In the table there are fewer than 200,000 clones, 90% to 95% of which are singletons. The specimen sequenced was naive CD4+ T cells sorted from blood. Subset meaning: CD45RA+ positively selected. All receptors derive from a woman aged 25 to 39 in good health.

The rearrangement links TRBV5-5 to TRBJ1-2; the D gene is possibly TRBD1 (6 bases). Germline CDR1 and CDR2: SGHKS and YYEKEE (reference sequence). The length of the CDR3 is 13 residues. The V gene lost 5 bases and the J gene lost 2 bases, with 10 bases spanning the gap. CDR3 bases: TGTGCCAGCAGTTTCACAGGGAACTATGGCTACACCTTC. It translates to CASSFTGNYGYTF. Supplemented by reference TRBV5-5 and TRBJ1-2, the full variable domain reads DAGVTQSPTHLIKTRGQQVTLRCSPISGHKSVSWYQQVLGQGPQFIFQYYEKEERGRGNFPDRFSARQFPNYSSELNVNALLLGDSALYLCASSFTGNYGYTFGSGTRLTVV.

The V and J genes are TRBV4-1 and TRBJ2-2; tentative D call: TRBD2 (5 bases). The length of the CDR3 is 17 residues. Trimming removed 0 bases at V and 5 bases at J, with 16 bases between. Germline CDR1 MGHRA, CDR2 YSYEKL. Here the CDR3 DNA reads TGCGCCAGCAGCCAAGAATCCACCGGGGTATGGACCGGGGAGCTGTTTTTT. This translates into CASSQESTGVWTGELFF.

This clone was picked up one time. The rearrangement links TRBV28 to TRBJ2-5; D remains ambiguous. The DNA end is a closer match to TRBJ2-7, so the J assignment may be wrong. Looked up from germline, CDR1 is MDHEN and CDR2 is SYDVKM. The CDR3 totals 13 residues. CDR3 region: CASSLVSSYEQYF. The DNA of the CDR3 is TGTGCCAGCAGTTTAGTTAGCTCCTACGAGCAGTACTTC.

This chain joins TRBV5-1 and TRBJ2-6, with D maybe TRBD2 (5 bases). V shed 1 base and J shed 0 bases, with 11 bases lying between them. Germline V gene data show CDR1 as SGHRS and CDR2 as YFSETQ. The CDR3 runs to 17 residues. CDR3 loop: CASSLLAGSSGANVLTF. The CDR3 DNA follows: TGCGCCAGCAGCTTGCTAGCCGGCTCCTCTGGGGCCAACGTCCTGACTTTC.

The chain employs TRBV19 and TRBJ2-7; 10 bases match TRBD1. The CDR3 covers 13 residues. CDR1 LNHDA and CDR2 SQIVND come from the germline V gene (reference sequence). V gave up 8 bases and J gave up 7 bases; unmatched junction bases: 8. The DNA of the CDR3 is TGTGCCAGTTCCGGGACAGGGGCGCGAGAGCAGTACTTC. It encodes CASSGTGAREQYF.

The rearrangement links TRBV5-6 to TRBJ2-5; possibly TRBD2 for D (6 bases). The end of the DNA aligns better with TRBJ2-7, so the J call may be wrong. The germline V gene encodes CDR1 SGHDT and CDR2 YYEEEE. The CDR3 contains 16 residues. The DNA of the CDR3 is TGTGCCAGCAGCTTGCATGGGCGGGGCCTATTCTACGAGCAGTACTTC. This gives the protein CASSLHGRGLFYEQYF.

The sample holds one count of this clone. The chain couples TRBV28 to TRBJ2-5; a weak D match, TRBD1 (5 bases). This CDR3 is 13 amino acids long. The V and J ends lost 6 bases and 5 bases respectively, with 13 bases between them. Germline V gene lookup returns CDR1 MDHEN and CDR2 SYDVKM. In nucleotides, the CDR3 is TGTGCCAGCAGACCAGGGTTAGTGGAGACCCAGTACTTC. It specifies CASRPGLVETQYF.

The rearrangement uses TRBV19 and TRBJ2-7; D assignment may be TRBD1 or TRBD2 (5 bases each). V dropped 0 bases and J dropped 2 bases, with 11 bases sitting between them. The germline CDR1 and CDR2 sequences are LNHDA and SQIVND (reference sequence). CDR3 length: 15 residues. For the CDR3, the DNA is TGTGCCAGTAGTATAGATTGGGGGAGCCCCTACGAGCAGTACTTC. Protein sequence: CASSIDWGSPYEQYF. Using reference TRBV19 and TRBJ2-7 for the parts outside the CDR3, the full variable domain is DGGITQSPKYLFRKEGQNVTLSCEQNLNHDAMYWYRQDPGQGLRLIYYSQIVNDFQKGDIAEGYSVSREKKESFPLTVTSAQKNPTAFYLCASSIDWGSPYEQYFGPGTRLTVT.

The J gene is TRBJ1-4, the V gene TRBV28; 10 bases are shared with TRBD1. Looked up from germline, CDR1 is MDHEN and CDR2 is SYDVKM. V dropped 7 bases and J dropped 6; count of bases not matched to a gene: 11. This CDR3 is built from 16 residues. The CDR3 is CASTVRPGQGYEKLFF. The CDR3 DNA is TGTGCCAGCACCGTGCGGCCGGGACAGGGGTATGAAAAACTGTTTTTT. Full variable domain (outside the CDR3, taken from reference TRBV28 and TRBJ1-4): DVKVTQSSRYLVKRTGEKVFLECVQDMDHENMFWYRQDPGLGLRLIYFSYDVKMKEKGDIPEGYSVSREKKERFSLILESASTNQTSMYLCASTVRPGQGYEKLFFGSGTQLSVL.

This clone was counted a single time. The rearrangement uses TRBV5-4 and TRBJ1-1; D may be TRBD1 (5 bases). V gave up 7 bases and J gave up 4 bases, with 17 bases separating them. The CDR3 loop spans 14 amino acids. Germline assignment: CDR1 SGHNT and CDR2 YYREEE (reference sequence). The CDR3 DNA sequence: TGTGCCAGCGAGGTTGGTAGGACATTCACTGAAGCTTTCTTT. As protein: CASEVGRTFTEAFF. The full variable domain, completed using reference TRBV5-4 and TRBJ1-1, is ETGVTQSPTHLIKTRGQQVTLRCSSQSGHNTVSWYQQALGQGPQFIFQYYREEENGRGNFPPRFSGLQFPNYSSELNVNALELDDSALYLCASEVGRTFTEAFFGQGTRLTVV.

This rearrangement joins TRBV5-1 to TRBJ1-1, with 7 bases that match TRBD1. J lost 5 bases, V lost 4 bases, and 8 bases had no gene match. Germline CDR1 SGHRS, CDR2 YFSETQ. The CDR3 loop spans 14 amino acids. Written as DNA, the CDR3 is TGCGCCAGCAGCGAAAGACAGGGAGGGACTGAAGCTTTCTTT. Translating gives CASSERQGGTEAFF.

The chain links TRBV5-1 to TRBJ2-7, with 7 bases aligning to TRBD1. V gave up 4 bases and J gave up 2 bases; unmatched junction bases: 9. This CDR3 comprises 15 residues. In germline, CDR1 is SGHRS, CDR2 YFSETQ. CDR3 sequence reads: CASSLTGTAPYEQYF. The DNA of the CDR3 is TGCGCCAGCAGCCTTACCGGGACAGCCCCCTACGAGCAGTACTTC.

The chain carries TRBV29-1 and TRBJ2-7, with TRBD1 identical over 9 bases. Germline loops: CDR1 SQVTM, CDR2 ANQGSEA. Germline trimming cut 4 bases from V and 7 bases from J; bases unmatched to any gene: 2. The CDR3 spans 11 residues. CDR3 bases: TGCAGCGTTGGGGACAGGGAGGAGCAGTACTTC. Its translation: CSVGDREEQYF.

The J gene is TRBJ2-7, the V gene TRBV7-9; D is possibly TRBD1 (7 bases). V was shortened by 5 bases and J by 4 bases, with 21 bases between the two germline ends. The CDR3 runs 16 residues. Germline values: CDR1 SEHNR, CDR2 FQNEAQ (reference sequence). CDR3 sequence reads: CASSPKTGTGFYEQYF. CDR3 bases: TGTGCCAGCAGCCCTAAGACAGGGACTGGGTTTTACGAGCAGTACTTC.

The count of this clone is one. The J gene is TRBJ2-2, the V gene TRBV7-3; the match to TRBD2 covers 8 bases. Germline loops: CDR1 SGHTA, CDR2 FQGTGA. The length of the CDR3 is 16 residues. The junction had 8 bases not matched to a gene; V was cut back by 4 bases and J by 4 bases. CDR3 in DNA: TGTGCCAGCAGCTCTAAACTAGCGGCTCCCACCGGGGAGCTGTTTTTT. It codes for CASSSKLAAPTGELFF.

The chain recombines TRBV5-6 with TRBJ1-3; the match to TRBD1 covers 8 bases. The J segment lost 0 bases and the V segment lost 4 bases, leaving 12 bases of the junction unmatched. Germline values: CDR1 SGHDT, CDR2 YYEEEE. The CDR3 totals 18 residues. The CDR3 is CASSRQGFDNLSGNTIYF. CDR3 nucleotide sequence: TGTGCCAGCAGCCGACAGGGGTTCGACAACCTCTCTGGAAACACCATATATTTT.

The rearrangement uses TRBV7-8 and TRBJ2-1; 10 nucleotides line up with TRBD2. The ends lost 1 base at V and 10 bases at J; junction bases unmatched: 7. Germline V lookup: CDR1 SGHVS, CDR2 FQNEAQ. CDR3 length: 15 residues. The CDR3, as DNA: TGTGCCAGCAGCTTAGAGTTCAGGACTAGCGGCGAGCAGTTCTTC. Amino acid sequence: CASSLEFRTSGEQFF.

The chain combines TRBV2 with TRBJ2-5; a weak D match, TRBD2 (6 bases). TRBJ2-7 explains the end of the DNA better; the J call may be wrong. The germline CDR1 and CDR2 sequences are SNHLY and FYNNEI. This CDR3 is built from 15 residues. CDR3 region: CASRPRGTYPGEQYF. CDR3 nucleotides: TGTGCCAGCAGGCCACGAGGGACTTATCCGGGCGAGCAGTACTTC.

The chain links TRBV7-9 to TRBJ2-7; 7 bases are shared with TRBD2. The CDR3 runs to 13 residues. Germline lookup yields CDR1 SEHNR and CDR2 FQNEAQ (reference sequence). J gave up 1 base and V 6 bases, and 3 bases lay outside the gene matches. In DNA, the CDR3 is TGTGCCAGCAGTCCTAGCGGTTCCTACGAGCAGTACTTC. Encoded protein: CASSPSGSYEQYF.

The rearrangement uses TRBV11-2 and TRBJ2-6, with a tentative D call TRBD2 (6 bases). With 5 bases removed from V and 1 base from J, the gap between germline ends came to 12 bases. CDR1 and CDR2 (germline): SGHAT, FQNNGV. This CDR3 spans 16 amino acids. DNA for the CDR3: TGTGCCAGCAGCCGGCTCGGGAGATCTGGGGCCAACGTCCTGACTTTC. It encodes CASSRLGRSGANVLTF. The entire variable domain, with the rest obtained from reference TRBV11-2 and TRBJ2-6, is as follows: EAGVAQSPRYKIIEKRQSVAFWCNPISGHATLYWYQQILGQGPKLLIQFQNNGVVDDSQLPKDRFSAERLKGVDSTLKIQPAKLEDSAVYLCASSRLGRSGANVLTFGAGSRLTVL.

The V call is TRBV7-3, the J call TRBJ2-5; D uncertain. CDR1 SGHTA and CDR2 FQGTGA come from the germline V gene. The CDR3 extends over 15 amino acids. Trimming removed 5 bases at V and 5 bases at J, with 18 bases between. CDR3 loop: CASSGDLGVGETQYF. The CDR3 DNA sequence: TGTGCCAGCAGCGGTGACCTTGGGGTGGGGGAGACCCAGTACTTC.

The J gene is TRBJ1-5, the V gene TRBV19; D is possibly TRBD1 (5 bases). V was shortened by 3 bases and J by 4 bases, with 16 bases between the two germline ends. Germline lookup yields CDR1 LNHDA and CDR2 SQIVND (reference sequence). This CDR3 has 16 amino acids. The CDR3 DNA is TGTGCCAGTAGTATTCTTTTTAGGGGAATTAATCAGCCCCAGCATTTT. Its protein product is CASSILFRGINQPQHF.

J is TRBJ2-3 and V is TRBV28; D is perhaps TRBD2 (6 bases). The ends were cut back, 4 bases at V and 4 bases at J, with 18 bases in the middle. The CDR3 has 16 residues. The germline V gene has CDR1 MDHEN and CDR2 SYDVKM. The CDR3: CASSSRRVDLADTQYF. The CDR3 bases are TGTGCCAGCAGTTCCCGGAGGGTGGACCTCGCAGATACGCAGTATTTT.